Below are 5 T cell receptor beta chains sequenced from a single sample in a study of PD-L1 blockade in urothelial cancer. This table comes from immunoSEQ multiplex PCR, and its TCRdb copy is limited to in-frame clones, with some not included. The table lists more than 75,000 clones, roughly 90% of them singletons. Specimen: PBMCs, collected around atezolizumab (anti-PD-L1) treatment. The source of these receptors is a man in his 60s with urothelial cancer.

The CDR3 here is CASSQRRQGLQETQYF. CDR3 nucleotide sequence: TGCGCCAGCAGCCAGCGGAGGCAGGGACTCCAAGAGACCCAGTACTTC. The gene calls are TRBV4-1 and TRBJ2-5; weak D call: TRBD2 (6 bases). From germline, CDR1 is MGHRA and CDR2 YSYEKL. The CDR3 has 16 residues. The V end lost 3 bases, the J end lost 1 base, and 15 bases lay between the germline ends.

The rearrangement links TRBV7-2 to TRBJ2-7; D not resolved. Germline V gene sequence: CDR1 SGHTA, CDR2 FQGNSA. V was shortened by 5 bases and J by 6 bases, with 11 bases between the two germline ends. The CDR3 is 12 residues long. The chain's CDR3 is CASSQNMAEQYF. Written as DNA, the CDR3 is TGTGCCAGCAGCCAAAACATGGCCGAGCAGTACTTC. Drawing the rest from reference TRBV7-2 and TRBJ2-7, the complete variable domain is GAGVSQSPSNKVTEKGKDVELRCDPISGHTALYWYRQSLGQGLEFLIYFQGNSAPDKSGLPSDRFSAERTGGSVSTLTIQRTQQEDSAVYLCASSQNMAEQYFGPGTRLTVT.

This rearrangement joins TRBV7-9 to TRBJ2-1, with 7 nucleotides matching TRBD1. The CDR3 extends over 16 amino acids. In germline, CDR1 is SEHNR, CDR2 FQNEAQ (reference sequence). After removal of 1 base from V and 5 bases from J, the junction contained 8 bases not matched to a gene. The CDR3 DNA sequence: TGTGCCAGCAGCTTAGTCGAGGGGGCGTCGAACAATGAGCAGTTCTTC. Translated: CASSLVEGASNNEQFF.

This chain joins TRBV19 and TRBJ2-1; TRBD1 matches 7 bases. Unmatched junction bases numbered 4, after V lost 6 bases and J lost 5 bases. This CDR3 is 13 amino acids long. Germline V gives CDR1 LNHDA, CDR2 SQIVND (reference sequence). The DNA for the CDR3 is TGTGCCAGTAGCCCCGGGACAGACAATGAGCAGTTCTTC. Its translation is CASSPGTDNEQFF.

This sequence joins TRBV14 and TRBJ1-2; D call uncertain. The V gene lost 1 base and the J gene lost 2 bases, with 17 bases spanning the gap. The CDR3 length is 17 residues. The germline CDR1 and CDR2 sequences are SGHDN and FVKESK. The CDR3, as DNA: TGTGCCAGCAGCCAAGCGGGTCAGCTGGTCGGAAACTATGGCTACACCTTC. This gives the protein CASSQAGQLVGNYGYTF. The entire variable domain, with the rest obtained from reference TRBV14 and TRBJ1-2, is as follows: EAGVTQFPSHSVIEKGQTVTLRCDPISGHDNLYWYRRVMGKEIKFLLHFVKESKQDESGMPNNRFLAERTGGTYSTLKVQPAELEDSGVYFCASSQAGQLVGNYGYTFGSGTRLTVV.